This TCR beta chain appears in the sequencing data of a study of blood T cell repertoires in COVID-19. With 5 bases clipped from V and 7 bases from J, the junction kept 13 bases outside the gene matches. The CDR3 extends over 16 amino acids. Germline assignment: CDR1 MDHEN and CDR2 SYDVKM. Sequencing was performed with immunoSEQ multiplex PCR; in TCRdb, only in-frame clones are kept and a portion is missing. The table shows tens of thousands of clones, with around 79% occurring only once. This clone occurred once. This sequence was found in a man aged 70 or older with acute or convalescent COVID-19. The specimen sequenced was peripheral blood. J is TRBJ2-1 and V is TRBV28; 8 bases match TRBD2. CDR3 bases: TGTGCCAGCAGTCCCTCCCGGGGAGCGGGAGATAATGAGCAGTTCTTC. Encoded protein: CASSPSRGAGDNEQFF. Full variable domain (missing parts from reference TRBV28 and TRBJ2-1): DVKVTQSSRYLVKRTGEKVFLECVQDMDHENMFWYRQDPGLGLRLIYFSYDVKMKEKGDIPEGYSVSREKKERFSLILESASTNQTSMYLCASSPSRGAGDNEQFFGPGTRLTVL.